This T cell receptor (beta chain) is from a study of neurological immune-mediated disorders. Template-switch 5'RACE cDNA synthesis added a 10-nucleotide unique molecular identifier. Over 170 million TCR-beta sequences from 15-18 subjects came out of each sequencing run. TCRdb re-analysed the 5' RACE reads in MiXCR, keeping a single row per CDR3 protein. The sample holds fewer than 60,000 distinct CDR3 sequences; 10% are singletons and the top ten take about 5.4%. This clonotype was counted ten times or more. Libraries used 2 million unsorted PBMCs kept frozen in RNAlater. Material: PBMCs. This clonotype was obtained from a man between 65 and 85 years old with HTLV-1-associated myelopathy (HAM/TSP).

CDR3 DNA sequence: TGTGCCAGCTCTTCCACATGGTCCGAGCAGTACTTC. As protein: CASSSTWSEQYF. The chain has TRBV28 and TRBJ2-7; no firm D call. This CDR3 is built from 12 residues. V was trimmed by 8 bases and J by 6 bases, leaving 14 bases between them. Germline CDR1 MDHEN, CDR2 SYDVKM.